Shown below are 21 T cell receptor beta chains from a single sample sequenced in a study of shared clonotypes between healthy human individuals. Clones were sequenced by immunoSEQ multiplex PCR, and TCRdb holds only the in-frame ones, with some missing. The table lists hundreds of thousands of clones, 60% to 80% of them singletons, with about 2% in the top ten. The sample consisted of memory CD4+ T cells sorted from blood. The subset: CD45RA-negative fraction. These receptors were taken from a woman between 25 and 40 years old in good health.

The CDR3 protein is CSVRRTLNEQFF. Written as DNA, the CDR3 is TGCAGTGTGAGGCGCACGCTCAATGAGCAGTTCTTC. The V call is TRBV29-1, the J call TRBJ2-1; D is unresolved. Per germline, CDR1 SQVTM and CDR2 ANQGSEA. The CDR3 totals 12 residues.

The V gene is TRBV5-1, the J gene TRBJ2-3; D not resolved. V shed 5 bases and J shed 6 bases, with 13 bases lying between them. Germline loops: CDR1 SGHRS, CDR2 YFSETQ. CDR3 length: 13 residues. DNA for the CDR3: TGCGCCAGCAGGGCGTCCTCTGTTGATACGCAGTATTTT. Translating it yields CASRASSVDTQYF.

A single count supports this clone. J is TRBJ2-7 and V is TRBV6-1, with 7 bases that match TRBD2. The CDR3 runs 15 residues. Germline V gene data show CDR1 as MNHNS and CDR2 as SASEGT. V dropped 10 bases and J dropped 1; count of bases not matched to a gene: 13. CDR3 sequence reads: CATAQLAGSSYEQYF. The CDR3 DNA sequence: TGTGCCACCGCCCAATTAGCGGGCTCTTCCTACGAGCAGTACTTC.

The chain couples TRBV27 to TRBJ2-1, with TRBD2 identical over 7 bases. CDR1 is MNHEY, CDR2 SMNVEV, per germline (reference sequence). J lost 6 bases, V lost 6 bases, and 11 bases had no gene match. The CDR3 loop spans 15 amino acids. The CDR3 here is CASRSGTGGLNEQFF. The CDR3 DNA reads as TGTGCCAGCAGGAGCGGTACGGGAGGCCTCAATGAGCAGTTCTTC.

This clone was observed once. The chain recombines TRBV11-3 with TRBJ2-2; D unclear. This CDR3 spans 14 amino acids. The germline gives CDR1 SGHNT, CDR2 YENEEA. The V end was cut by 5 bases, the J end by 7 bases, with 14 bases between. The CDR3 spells CASSPTRTGGELFF. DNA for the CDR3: TGTGCCAGCAGCCCCACCCGTACGGGCGGGGAGCTGTTTTTT.

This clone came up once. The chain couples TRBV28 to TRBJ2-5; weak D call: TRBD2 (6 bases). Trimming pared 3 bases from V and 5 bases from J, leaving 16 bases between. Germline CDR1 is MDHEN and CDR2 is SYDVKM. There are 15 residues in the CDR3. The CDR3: CASSLQRTSTETQYF. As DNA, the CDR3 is TGTGCCAGCAGTTTGCAACGTACTAGCACGGAGACCCAGTACTTC.

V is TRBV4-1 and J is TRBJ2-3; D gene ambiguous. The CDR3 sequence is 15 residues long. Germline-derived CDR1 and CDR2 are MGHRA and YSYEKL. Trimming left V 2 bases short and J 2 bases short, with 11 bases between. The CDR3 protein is CASSQYSTPTDTQYF. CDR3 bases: TGCGCCAGCAGCCAATACAGCACCCCCACAGATACGCAGTATTTT.

The CDR3 bases are TGTGCCAGCAGTGGCGCGACAGGGGGCCATGAAAAACTGTTTTTT. Its translation: CASSGATGGHEKLFF. The V and J genes are TRBV28 and TRBJ1-4; the match to TRBD1 covers 10 bases. The ends lost 5 bases at V and 6 bases at J; junction bases unmatched: 6. The CDR3 consists of 15 residues. Germline V CDR1 and CDR2: MDHEN, SYDVKM.

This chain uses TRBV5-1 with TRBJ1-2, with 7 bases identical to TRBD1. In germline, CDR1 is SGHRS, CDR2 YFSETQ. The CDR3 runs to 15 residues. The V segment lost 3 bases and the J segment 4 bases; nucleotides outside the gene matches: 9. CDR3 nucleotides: TGCGCCAGCAGCTCGGGGGGACAGAACAGCTATGGCTACACCTTC. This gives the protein CASSSGGQNSYGYTF. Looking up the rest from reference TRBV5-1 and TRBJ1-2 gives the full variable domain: KAGVTQTPRYLIKTRGQQVTLSCSPISGHRSVSWYQQTPGQGLQFLFEYFSETQRNKGNFPGRFSGRQFSNSRSEMNVSTLELGDSALYLCASSSGGQNSYGYTFGSGTRLTVV.

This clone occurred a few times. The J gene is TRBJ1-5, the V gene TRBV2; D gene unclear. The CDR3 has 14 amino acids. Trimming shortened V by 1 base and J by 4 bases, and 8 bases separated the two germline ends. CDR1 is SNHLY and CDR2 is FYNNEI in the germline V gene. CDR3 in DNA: TGTGCCAGCAGTGAAGTAGGGAGGAATCAGCCCCAGCATTTT. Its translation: CASSEVGRNQPQHF. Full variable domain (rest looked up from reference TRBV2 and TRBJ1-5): EPEVTQTPSHQVTQMGQEVILRCVPISNHLYFYWYRQILGQKVEFLVSFYNNEISEKSEIFDDQFSVERPDGSNFTLKIRSTKLEDSAMYFCASSEVGRNQPQHFGDGTRLSIL.

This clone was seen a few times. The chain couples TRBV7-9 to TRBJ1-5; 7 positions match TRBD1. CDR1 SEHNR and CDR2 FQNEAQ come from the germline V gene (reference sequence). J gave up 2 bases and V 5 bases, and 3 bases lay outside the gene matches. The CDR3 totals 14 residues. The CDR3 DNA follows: TGTGCCAGCAGCAACGGACAGGGCAATCAGCCCCAGCATTTT. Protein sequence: CASSNGQGNQPQHF.

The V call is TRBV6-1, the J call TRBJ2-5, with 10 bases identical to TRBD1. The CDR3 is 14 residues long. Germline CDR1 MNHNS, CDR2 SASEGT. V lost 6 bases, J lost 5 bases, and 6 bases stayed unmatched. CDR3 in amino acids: CASRTGGSQETQYF. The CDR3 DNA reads TGTGCCAGCAGGACAGGGGGCTCACAGGAGACCCAGTACTTC.

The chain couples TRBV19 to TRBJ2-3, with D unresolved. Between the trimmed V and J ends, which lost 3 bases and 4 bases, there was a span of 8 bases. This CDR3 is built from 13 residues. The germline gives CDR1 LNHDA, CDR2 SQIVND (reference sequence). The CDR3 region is CASSMRYSDTQYF. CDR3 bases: TGTGCCAGTAGTATGCGTTATTCAGATACGCAGTATTTT.

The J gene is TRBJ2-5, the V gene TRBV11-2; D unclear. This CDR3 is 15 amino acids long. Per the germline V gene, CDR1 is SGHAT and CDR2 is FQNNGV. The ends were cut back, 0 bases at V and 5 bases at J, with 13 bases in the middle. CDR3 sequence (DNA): TGTGCCAGCAGCTTAGAGGTTGCCACCCGCGAGACCCAGTACTTC. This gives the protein CASSLEVATRETQYF. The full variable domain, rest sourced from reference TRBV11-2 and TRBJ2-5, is EAGVAQSPRYKIIEKRQSVAFWCNPISGHATLYWYQQILGQGPKLLIQFQNNGVVDDSQLPKDRFSAERLKGVDSTLKIQPAKLEDSAVYLCASSLEVATRETQYFGPGTRLLVL.

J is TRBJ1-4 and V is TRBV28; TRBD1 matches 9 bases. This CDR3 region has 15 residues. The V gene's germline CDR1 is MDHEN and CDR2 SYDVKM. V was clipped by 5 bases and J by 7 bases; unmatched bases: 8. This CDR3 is CASSPAGTGPEKLFF. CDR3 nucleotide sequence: TGTGCCAGCAGTCCCGCCGGGACAGGGCCTGAAAAACTGTTTTTT.

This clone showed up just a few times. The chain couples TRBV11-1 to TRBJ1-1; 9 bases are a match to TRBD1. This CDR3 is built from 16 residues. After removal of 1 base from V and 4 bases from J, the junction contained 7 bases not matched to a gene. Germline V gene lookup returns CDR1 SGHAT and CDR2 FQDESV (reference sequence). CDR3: CASSLVGTGFGTEAFF. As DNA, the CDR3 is TGTGCCAGCAGCTTAGTTGGGACAGGGTTTGGCACTGAAGCTTTCTTT.

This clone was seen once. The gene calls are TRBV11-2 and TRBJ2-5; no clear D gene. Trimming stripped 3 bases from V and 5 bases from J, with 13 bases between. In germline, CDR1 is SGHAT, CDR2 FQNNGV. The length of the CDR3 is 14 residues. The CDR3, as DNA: TGTGCCAGCAGCTTCATATCGGGTTTGGAGACCCAGTACTTC. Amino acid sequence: CASSFISGLETQYF.

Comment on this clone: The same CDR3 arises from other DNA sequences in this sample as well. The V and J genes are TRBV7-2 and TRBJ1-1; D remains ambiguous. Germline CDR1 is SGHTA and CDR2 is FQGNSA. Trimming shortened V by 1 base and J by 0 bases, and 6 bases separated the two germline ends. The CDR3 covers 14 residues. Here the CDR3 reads CASSLGQLNTEAFF. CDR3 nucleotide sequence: TGTGCCAGCAGCTTAGGTCAGTTGAACACTGAAGCTTTCTTT.

The CDR3 loop is CASSKGLAGFRRATQYF. The DNA for the CDR3 is TGTGCCAGCAGCAAGGGACTAGCGGGTTTTAGGCGCGCGACCCAGTACTTC. The chain carries TRBV21-1 and TRBJ2-5; the table's D call, TRBD2, has no DNA check behind it. TRBV21-1 is deemed a pseudogene. The CDR3 has 17 amino acids.

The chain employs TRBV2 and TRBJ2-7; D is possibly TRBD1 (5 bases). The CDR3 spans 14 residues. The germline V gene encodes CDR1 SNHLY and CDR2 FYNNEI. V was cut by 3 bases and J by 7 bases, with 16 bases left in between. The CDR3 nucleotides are TGTGCCAGCAGTGACAGGGCTTTTGTAAGAGAGCAGTACTTC. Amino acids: CASSDRAFVREQYF. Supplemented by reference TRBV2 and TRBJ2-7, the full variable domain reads EPEVTQTPSHQVTQMGQEVILRCVPISNHLYFYWYRQILGQKVEFLVSFYNNEISEKSEIFDDQFSVERPDGSNFTLKIRSTKLEDSAMYFCASSDRAFVREQYFGPGTRLTVT.

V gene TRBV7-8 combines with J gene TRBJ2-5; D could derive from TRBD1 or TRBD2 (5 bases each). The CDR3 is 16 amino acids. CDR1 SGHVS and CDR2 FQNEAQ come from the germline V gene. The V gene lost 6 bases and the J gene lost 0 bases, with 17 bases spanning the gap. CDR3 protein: CASSDGGIGYQETQYF. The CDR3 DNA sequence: TGTGCCAGCAGTGATGGGGGTATTGGGTACCAAGAGACCCAGTACTTC.